This T cell receptor beta chain came from a study of T cell clonotyping in hematopoietic cell transplantation. Study summary: Pretransplant recipient samples were taken after cytoreduction.

Germline assignment: CDR1 SGHNT and CDR2 YYREEE (reference sequence). The germline V and J ends were trimmed by 0 bases and 8 bases, with 11 bases remaining between them. This CDR3 contains 13 residues. Of note for this clone: Its target is unknown.

Time point indicated: recipient sample about 28 days before transplant, after cytoreduction. TCRdb keeps only in-frame clones here, not all; method: immunoSEQ multiplex PCR. The table shows over 15,000 clones, with about 80% occurring only once. Study-level points and caveats: Recipient TCR diversity dropped after transplant; expanded clonotypes rose from day 30 to 180. Few recipient clonotypes overlapped donors; over 95% were de novo at given depth.

This sequence joins TRBV5-4 and TRBJ1-2, with D unclear. The material sequenced was peripheral blood mononuclear cells, taken before stem cell transplant. The TCR sequence derives from a man aged 55 to 70 with acute myeloid leukemia. Some clones in this sample may be carry-over from other donors' samples. This chain's CDR3 is CASSLEPLRGYTF. The DNA of the CDR3 is TGTGCCAGCAGCTTGGAGCCGTTGAGGGGCTACACCTTC.